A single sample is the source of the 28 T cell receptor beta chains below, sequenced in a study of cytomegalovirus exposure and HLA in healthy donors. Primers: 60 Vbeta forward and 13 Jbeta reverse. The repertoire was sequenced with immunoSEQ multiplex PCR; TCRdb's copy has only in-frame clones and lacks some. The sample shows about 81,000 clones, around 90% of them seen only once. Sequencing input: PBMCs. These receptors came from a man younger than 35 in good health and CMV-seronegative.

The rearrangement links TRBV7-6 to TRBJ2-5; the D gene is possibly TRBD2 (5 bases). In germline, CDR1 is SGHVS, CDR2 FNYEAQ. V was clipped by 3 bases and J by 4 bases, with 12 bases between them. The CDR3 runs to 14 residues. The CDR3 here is CASSFWGEGETQYF. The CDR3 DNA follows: TGTGCCAGCAGCTTCTGGGGAGAGGGAGAGACCCAGTACTTC.

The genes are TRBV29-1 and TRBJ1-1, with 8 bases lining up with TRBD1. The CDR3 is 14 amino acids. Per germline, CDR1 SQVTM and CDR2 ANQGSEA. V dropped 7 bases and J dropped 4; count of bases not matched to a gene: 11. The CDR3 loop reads CSAVNRGERTEAFF. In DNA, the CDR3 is TGCAGCGCCGTAAACAGGGGGGAACGCACTGAAGCTTTCTTT.

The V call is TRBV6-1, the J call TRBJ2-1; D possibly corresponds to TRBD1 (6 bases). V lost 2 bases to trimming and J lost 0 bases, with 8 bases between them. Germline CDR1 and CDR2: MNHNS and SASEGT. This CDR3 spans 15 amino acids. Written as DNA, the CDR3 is TGTGCCAGCAGTGAACAGGGGCCCTCCTACAATGAGCAGTTCTTC. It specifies CASSEQGPSYNEQFF.

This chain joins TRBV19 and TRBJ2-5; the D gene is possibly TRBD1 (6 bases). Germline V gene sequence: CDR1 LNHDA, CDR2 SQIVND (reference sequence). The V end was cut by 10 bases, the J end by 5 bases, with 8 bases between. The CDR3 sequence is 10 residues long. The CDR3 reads CATQGETQYF. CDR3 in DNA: TGTGCCACTCAGGGGGAGACCCAGTACTTC. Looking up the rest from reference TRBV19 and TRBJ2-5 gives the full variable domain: DGGITQSPKYLFRKEGQNVTLSCEQNLNHDAMYWYRQDPGQGLRLIYYSQIVNDFQKGDIAEGYSVSREKKESFPLTVTSAQKNPTAFYLCATQGETQYFGPGTRLLVL.

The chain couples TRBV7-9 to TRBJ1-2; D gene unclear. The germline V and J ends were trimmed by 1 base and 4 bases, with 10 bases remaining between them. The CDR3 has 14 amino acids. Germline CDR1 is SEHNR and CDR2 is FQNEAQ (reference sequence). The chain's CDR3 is CASSLVAGGYGYTF. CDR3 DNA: TGTGCCAGCAGCTTAGTGGCCGGAGGCTATGGCTACACCTTC.

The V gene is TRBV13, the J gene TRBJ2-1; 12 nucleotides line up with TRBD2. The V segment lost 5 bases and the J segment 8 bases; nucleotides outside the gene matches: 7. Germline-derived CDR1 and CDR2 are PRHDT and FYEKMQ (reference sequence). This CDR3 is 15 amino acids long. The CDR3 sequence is CASSRGLAGSHEQFF. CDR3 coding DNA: TGTGCCAGCAGCCGAGGACTAGCGGGATCCCATGAGCAGTTCTTC.

CDR3 protein: CASRDYAPLQYF. The DNA for the CDR3 is TGTGCCAGCAGGGACTATGCCCCTCTCCAGTACTTC. The chain has TRBV11-2 and TRBJ2-7; weak D call: TRBD2 (6 bases). The CDR3 spans 12 residues. The germline V gene encodes CDR1 SGHAT and CDR2 FQNNGV. Trimming cost V 6 bases and J 10 bases, with 16 bases left between them.

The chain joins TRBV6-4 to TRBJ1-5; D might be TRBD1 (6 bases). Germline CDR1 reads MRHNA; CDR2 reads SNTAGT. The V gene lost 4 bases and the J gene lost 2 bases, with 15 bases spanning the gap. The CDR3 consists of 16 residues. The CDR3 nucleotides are TGTGCCAGCAGTGGGTGGGCCGAGGGGGGCAATCAGCCCCAGCATTTT. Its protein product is CASSGWAEGGNQPQHF.

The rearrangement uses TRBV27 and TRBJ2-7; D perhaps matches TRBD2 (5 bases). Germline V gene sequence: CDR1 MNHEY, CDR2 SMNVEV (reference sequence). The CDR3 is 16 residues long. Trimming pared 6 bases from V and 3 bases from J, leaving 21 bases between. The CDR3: CASSSHGVQGRYEQYF. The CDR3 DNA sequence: TGTGCCAGCAGCAGCCACGGGGTGCAAGGTCGCTACGAGCAGTACTTC.

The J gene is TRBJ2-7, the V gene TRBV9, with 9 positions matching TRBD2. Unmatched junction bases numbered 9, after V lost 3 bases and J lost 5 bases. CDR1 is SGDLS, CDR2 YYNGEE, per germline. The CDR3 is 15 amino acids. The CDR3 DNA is TGTGCCAGCAGCGCCCGACTAGCGGTAGACCACGAGCAGTACTTC. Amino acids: CASSARLAVDHEQYF.

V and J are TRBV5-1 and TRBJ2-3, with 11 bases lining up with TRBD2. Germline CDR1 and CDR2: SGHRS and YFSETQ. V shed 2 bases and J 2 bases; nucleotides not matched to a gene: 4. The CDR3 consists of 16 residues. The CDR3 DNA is TGCGCCAGCAGCTTACCGGGACTAGCGGCCACAGATACGCAGTATTTT. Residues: CASSLPGLAATDTQYF.

The chain's CDR3 is CASSLAGLAVTDTQYF. CDR3 sequence (DNA): TGTGCCAGCAGCTTAGCGGGGCTAGCGGTCACAGATACGCAGTATTTT. The chain couples TRBV7-8 to TRBJ2-3; TRBD2 aligns across 7 bases. The CDR3 loop spans 16 amino acids. Germline CDR1 and CDR2: SGHVS and FQNEAQ. Trimming took 0 bases from V and 2 from J; bases not matched to a gene: 5.

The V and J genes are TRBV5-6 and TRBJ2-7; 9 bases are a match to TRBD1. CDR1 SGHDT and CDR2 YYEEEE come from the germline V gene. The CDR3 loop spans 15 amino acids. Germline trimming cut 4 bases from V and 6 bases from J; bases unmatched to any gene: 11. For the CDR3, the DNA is TGTGCCAGCAGCACATATGGACAGGGGATGGGCGAGCAGTACTTC. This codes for CASSTYGQGMGEQYF. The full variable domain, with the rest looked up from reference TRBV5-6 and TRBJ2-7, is DAGVTQSPTHLIKTRGQQVTLRCSPKSGHDTVSWYQQALGQGPQFIFQYYEEEERQRGNFPDRFSGHQFPNYSSELNVNALLLGDSALYLCASSTYGQGMGEQYFGPGTRLTVT.

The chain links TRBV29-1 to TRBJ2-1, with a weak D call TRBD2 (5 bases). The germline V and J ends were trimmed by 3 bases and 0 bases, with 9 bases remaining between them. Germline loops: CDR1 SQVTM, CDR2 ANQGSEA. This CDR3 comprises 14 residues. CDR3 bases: TGCAGCGTTGATGAGAGGGCCTCCTACAATGAGCAGTTCTTC. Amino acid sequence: CSVDERASYNEQFF.

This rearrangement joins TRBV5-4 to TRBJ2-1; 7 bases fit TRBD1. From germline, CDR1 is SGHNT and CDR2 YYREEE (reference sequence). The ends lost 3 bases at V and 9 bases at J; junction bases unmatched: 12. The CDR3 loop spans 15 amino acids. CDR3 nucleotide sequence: TGTGCCAGCAGCTCCCCATCCCGGACAGGCAGTGAGCAGTTCTTC. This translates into CASSSPSRTGSEQFF.

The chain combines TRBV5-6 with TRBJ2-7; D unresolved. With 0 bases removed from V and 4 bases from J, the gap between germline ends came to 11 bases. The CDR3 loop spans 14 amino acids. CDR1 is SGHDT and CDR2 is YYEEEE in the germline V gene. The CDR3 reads CASSLGQPGYEQYF. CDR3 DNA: TGTGCCAGCAGCTTGGGGCAGCCCGGGTACGAGCAGTACTTC.

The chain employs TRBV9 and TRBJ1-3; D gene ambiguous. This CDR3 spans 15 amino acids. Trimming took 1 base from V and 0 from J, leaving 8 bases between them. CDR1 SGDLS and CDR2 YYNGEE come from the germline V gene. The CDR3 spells CASSVTANSGNTIYF. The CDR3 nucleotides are TGTGCCAGCAGCGTAACAGCCAACTCTGGAAACACCATATATTTT.

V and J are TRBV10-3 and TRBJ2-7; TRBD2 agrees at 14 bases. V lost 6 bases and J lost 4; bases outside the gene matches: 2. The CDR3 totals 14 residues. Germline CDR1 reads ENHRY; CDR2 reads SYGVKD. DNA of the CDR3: TGTGCCATCAGGGGACTAGCGGGAGAGTACGAGCAGTACTTC. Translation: CAIRGLAGEYEQYF.

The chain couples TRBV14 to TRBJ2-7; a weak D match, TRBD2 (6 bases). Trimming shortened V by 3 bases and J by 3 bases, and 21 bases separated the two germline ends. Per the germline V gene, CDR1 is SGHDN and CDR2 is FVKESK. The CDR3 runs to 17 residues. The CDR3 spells CASSHPPGGYLSYEQYF. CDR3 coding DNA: TGTGCCAGCAGCCATCCCCCCGGGGGTTACTTGAGCTACGAGCAGTACTTC.

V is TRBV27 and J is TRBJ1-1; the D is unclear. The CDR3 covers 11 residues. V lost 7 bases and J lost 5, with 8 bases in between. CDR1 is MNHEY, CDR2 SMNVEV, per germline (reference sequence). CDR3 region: CASKRETEAFF. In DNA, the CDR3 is TGTGCCAGCAAGAGGGAAACTGAAGCTTTCTTT.

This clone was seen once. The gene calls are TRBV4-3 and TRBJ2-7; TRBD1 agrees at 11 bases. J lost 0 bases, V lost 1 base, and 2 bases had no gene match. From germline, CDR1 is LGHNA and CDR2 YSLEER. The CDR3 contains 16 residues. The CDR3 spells CASSQAGTGGSYEQYF. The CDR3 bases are TGCGCCAGCAGCCAAGCCGGGACAGGGGGCTCCTACGAGCAGTACTTC.

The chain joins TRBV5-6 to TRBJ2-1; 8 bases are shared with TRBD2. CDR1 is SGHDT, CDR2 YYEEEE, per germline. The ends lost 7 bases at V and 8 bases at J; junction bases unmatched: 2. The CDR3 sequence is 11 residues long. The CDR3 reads CASRGGYEQFF. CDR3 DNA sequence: TGTGCCAGCCGGGGGGGGTATGAGCAGTTCTTC.

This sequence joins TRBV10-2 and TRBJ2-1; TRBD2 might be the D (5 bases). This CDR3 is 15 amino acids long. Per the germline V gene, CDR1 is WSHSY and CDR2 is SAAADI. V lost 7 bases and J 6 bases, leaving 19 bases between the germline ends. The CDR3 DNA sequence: TGCGCCAGCAATTTGTCAGGACTCCGAGCCAATGAGCAGTTCTTC. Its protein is CASNLSGLRANEQFF.

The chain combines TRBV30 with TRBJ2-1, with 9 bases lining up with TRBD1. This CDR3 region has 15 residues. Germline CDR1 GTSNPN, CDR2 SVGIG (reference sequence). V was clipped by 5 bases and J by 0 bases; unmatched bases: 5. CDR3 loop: CAWGTGTRSYNEQFF. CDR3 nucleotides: TGTGCCTGGGGGACAGGGACCCGCTCCTACAATGAGCAGTTCTTC.

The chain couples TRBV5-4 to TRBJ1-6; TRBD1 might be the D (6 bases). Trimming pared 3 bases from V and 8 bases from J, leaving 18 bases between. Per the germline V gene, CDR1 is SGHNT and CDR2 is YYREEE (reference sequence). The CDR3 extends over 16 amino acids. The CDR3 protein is CASSSPLQGLDSPLHF. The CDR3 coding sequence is TGTGCCAGCAGCTCCCCGTTACAGGGCTTGGATTCACCCCTCCACTTT.

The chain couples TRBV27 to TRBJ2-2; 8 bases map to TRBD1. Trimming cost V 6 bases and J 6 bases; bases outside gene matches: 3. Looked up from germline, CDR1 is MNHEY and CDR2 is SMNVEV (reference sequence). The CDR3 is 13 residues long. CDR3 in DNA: TGTGCCAGCAGAGAACAGGGGGCCGGGGAGCTGTTTTTT. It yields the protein CASREQGAGELFF.

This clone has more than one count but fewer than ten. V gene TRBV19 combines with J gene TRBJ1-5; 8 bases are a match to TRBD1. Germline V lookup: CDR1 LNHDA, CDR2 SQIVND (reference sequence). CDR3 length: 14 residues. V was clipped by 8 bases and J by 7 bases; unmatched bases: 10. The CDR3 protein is CASSGQGLRQPQHF. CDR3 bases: TGTGCCAGTTCAGGACAGGGTCTAAGACAGCCCCAGCATTTT.

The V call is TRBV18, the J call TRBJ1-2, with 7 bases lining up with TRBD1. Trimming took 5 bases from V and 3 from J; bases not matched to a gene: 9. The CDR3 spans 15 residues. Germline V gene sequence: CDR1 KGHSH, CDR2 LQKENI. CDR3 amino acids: CASSSRGQADYGYTF. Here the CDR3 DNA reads TGTGCCAGCTCATCAAGAGGACAGGCTGACTATGGCTACACCTTC.